Each of the 10 T cell receptor beta chains below was sequenced from the same sample in a study of vaccination and CD4 T cells after COVID-19. Treatment described: roughly 10-day PBMC culture with coronavirus spike peptide pools or control peptides (ViraFEST assay). These receptors have no identified antigens. An Oncomine TCR Beta short-read assay was used to sequence the DNA from cultured CD4+ T cells. TCRdb passed the PCR reads through MiXCR, listing each CDR3 protein once. The data hold 2,500 to 3,500 distinct CDR3 sequences, with 45% to 50% observed a single time. Sequencing was carried out using CD4+ T cells from blood, cultured in vitro. The origin of the receptors is a human donor who had recovered from COVID-19.

The chain links TRBV7-2 to TRBJ2-3; TRBD2 is a possible D gene (5 bases). V dropped 3 bases and J dropped 6 bases, with 22 bases sitting between them. The germline V gene encodes CDR1 SGHTA and CDR2 FQGNSA. This CDR3 has 17 residues. CDR3 DNA sequence: TGTGCCAGCAGCTTGGGCGGGTCCCTCCGGGTCTCGGATACGCAGTATTTT. This codes for CASSLGGSLRVSDTQYF.

The chain employs TRBV6-1 and TRBJ2-6; D could derive from TRBD1 or TRBD2 (5 bases each). Trimming took off 11 bases at V and 0 bases at J, with 11 bases between the two ends. The CDR3 is 14 residues long. Looked up from germline, CDR1 is MNHNS and CDR2 is SASEGT. CDR3: CAGGESSGANVLTF. In DNA, the CDR3 is TGTGCCGGGGGAGAGAGCTCTGGGGCCAACGTCCTGACTTTC.

This clonotype has a single count. V and J are TRBV2 and TRBJ2-5, with 9 nucleotides matching TRBD1. CDR1 and CDR2 from the germline V gene are SNHLY and FYNNEI. This CDR3 has 14 residues. V shed 6 bases, J shed 3 bases, and the junction held 5 bases outside the gene matches. This CDR3 reads CASREDRGEETQYF. The CDR3 DNA reads TGTGCCAGCAGGGAGGACAGGGGTGAAGAGACCCAGTACTTC.

The genes are TRBV2 and TRBJ2-7, with TRBD2 as a possible D gene (6 bases). V lost 4 bases to trimming and J lost 4 bases, with 17 bases between them. Germline loops: CDR1 SNHLY, CDR2 FYNNEI. CDR3 size: 15 residues. CDR3 sequence (DNA): TGTGCCAGCAGTGCCGTTGTGGGGGGATCTTACGAGCAGTACTTC. Translated: CASSAVVGGSYEQYF.

This chain uses TRBV20-1 with TRBJ1-1; D not resolved. Germline lookup yields CDR1 DFQATT and CDR2 SNEGSKA (reference sequence). This CDR3 spans 15 amino acids. With 6 bases removed from V and 4 bases from J, the gap between germline ends came to 21 bases. CDR3 loop: CSALGSLSESTEAFF. CDR3 nucleotides: TGCAGTGCCCTAGGGTCTCTCTCGGAGAGCACTGAAGCTTTCTTT.

This clonotype was recorded a few times. One end of the junction is discordant with germline, which a read error may explain. The genes are TRBV20-1 and TRBJ1-1; D unresolved. CDR3 length equals 11 residues. Germline loops: CDR1 DFQATT, CDR2 SNEGSKA (reference sequence). DNA for the CDR3: TGCAGTGCCAGAGACGGTGGGCGATCTTTCTTT. It yields the protein CSARDGGRSFF.

This clonotype was detected only a few times. This chain uses TRBV4-2 with TRBJ1-1; TRBD1 is a possible D gene (6 bases). Germline V gives CDR1 LGHNA, CDR2 YNFKEQ. This CDR3 is built from 14 residues. Trimming took off 4 bases at V and 4 bases at J, with 13 bases between the two ends. DNA of the CDR3: TGTGCCAGCAGCCGCAGGGGAGATGGCACTGAAGCTTTCTTT. It specifies CASSRRGDGTEAFF.

This clonotype qualifies as large. J is TRBJ2-2 and V is TRBV11-2, with D perhaps TRBD1 (6 bases). The V gene lost 7 bases and the J gene lost 6 bases, with 12 bases spanning the gap. The germline CDR1 and CDR2 sequences are SGHAT and FQNNGV. The CDR3 extends over 13 amino acids. CDR3 nucleotides: TGTGCCAGCACAACAGGGATCCCCGGGGAGCTGTTTTTT. Residues: CASTTGIPGELFF.

J is TRBJ1-5 and V is TRBV7-2; 10 bases line up with TRBD1. Losses at the gene ends were 6 bases for V and 2 bases for J; bases not matched to a gene: 4. This CDR3 region has 15 residues. From germline, CDR1 is SGHTA and CDR2 FQGNSA. The CDR3 DNA is TGTGCCAGCAGACAAGGGACAGGGGGCAATCAGCCCCAGCATTTT. Translated: CASRQGTGGNQPQHF.

This clonotype was picked up a small number of times. CDR3 amino acids: CASSYSPQQLTEAFF. The DNA for the CDR3 is TGTGCCAGCAGTTACTCCCCTCAACAGTTGACTGAAGCTTTCTTT. V usage is TRBV6-5 and J usage is TRBJ1-1; D uncertain. The CDR3 has 15 amino acids. V shed 0 bases and J shed 5 bases, with 13 bases lying between them. The germline V gene encodes CDR1 MNHEY and CDR2 SVGAGI.